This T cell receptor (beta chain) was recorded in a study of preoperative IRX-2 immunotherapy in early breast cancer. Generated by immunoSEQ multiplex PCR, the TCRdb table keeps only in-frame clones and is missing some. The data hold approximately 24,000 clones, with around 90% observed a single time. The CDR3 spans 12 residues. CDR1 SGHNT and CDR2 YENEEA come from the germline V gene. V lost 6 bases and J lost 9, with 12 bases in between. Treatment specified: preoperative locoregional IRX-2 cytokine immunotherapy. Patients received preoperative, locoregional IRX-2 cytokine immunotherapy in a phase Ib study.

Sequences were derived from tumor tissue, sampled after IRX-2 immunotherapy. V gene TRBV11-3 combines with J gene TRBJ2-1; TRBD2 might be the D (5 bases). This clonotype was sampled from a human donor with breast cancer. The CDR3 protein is CASRSGRGEQFF. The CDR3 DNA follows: TGTGCCAGCAGGTCCGGACGGGGTGAGCAGTTCTTC.